This record concerns one T cell receptor (beta chain) sequence. TCRdb reprocessed the PCR reads using MiXCR. The data show 30,000 or so clones, over 20% seen once. Among the patients, none had received any treatment before thyroid surgery. Germline lookup yields CDR1 DFQATT and CDR2 SNEGSKA (reference sequence). V dropped 0 bases and J dropped 5; count of bases not matched to a gene: 12. The CDR3 is 16 residues long. This sample is part of a study of metastatic and nonmetastatic thyroid tumors. As for the study in general: Peripheral blood and tumor or nodule samples from malignant and benign thyroid patients were compared.

The specimen sequenced was blood. The chain employs TRBV20-1 and TRBJ2-7, with TRBD2 matching 8 bases. The TCR comes from a female donor with papillary thyroid cancer or a benign thyroid nodule (not recorded which). Some clones in this sample may be carry-over from other donors' samples. The CDR3 DNA sequence: TGCAGTGCTAGAGATCCCGTCGGGAGGGCCGTCGACGAGCAGTACTTC. It translates to CSARDPVGRAVDEQYF.